This T cell receptor (beta chain) was documented in a study of blood T cell repertoires in COVID-19. Whole-study context: The United States, Italy and Spain provided the acute and convalescent COVID-19 samples.

The sample holds many counts of this clone. This CDR3 is 14 amino acids long. The V segment lost 3 bases and the J segment 7 bases; nucleotides outside the gene matches: 5. Per the germline V gene, CDR1 is SGHRS and CDR2 is YFSETQ. Per the original data handling: From reference gene primer amplification, estimates of nucleated cell counts were derived. Some clones are missing from TCRdb's copy, which holds only in-frame ones; the method was immunoSEQ multiplex PCR. The D gene and trimming were derived from the DNA, and the V and J assignments and clone size from that table. This sample has around 230,000 clones; roughly 80% occur once, and the top ten carry about an eighth.

This rearrangement joins TRBV5-1 to TRBJ1-2, with 11 bases fitting TRBD1. Sequencing input: peripheral blood. The clonotype was recovered from a woman aged 55-70 years with active or convalescent COVID-19. Here the CDR3 DNA reads TGCGCCAGCAGCTCAGGACAGGGGGCAAGTGGCTACACCTTC. This codes for CASSSGQGASGYTF.